What follows are 27 T cell receptor beta chains derived from one specimen sequenced in a study of control samples from healthy donors and cancer patients. Clones were read by immunoSEQ multiplex PCR, and TCRdb kept only the in-frame ones, dropping some. The sample has about 270,000 clones, around 79% seen once. Sample: PBMCs. Receptors originate from a woman between 55 and 75 years old with lung cancer.

The CDR3 nucleotides are TGCAGCGTTGAAGGGACCCAGCCCTCCTACGAGCAGTACTTC. It codes for CSVEGTQPSYEQYF. The chain employs TRBV29-1 and TRBJ2-7; D unclear. The CDR3 extends over 14 amino acids. The V gene lost 1 base and the J gene lost 0 bases, with 10 bases spanning the gap. Germline V lookup: CDR1 SQVTM, CDR2 ANQGSEA.

J is TRBJ2-3 and V is TRBV5-1, with D tentatively TRBD1 or TRBD2 (5 bases each). The CDR3 has 15 amino acids. The ends were cut back, 2 bases at V and 0 bases at J, with 10 bases in the middle. CDR1 and CDR2 from the germline V gene are SGHRS and YFSETQ. Here the CDR3 reads CASSLSGQSTDTQYF. CDR3 nucleotide sequence: TGCGCCAGCAGCTTATCGGGGCAGAGCACAGATACGCAGTATTTT.

The rearrangement uses TRBV10-3 and TRBJ1-1; weak D call: TRBD1 (5 bases). CDR3 length: 13 amino acids. Trimming cost V 5 bases and J 1 base, with 8 bases left between them. Germline V gene data show CDR1 as ENHRY and CDR2 as SYGVKD. The CDR3 region is CAISHDRNTEAFF. The DNA of the CDR3 is TGTGCCATCAGTCATGACAGGAACACTGAAGCTTTCTTT.

This chain links TRBV19 with TRBJ1-1; possible D gene TRBD1, 5 bases. The CDR3 spans 14 residues. V gave up 8 bases and J gave up 1 base, with 14 bases separating them. From germline, CDR1 is LNHDA and CDR2 SQIVND (reference sequence). This CDR3 is CASAPDIENTEAFF. The DNA for the CDR3 is TGTGCCAGTGCGCCGGACATCGAGAACACTGAAGCTTTCTTT.

This chain connects TRBV18 to TRBJ1-3; TRBD1 is a possible D gene (5 bases). Germline-derived CDR1 and CDR2 are KGHSH and LQKENI. The CDR3 is made up of 14 amino acids. V lost 8 bases to trimming and J lost 4 bases, with 15 bases between them. CDR3 protein: CASRASPGGNTIYF. CDR3 bases: TGTGCCAGCCGGGCCAGTCCAGGGGGAAACACCATATATTTT.

This clone occurred a few times. V gene TRBV6-5 combines with J gene TRBJ2-7; D might be TRBD2 (5 bases). This CDR3 is 13 amino acids long. V lost 0 bases and J 4 bases, leaving 7 bases between the germline ends. Germline-derived CDR1 and CDR2 are MNHEY and SVGAGI. The CDR3 DNA reads TGTGCCAGCAGTTACTCAGGGAGTTACGAGCAGTACTTC. Its translation: CASSYSGSYEQYF.

This chain uses TRBV19 with TRBJ1-5; D uncertain. The CDR3 loop spans 15 amino acids. V gave up 4 bases and J gave up 0 bases, with 10 bases separating them. Germline CDR1 is LNHDA and CDR2 is SQIVND (reference sequence). This CDR3 is CASSNSGDSNQPQHF. In DNA, the CDR3 is TGTGCCAGTAGTAATAGCGGGGATAGCAATCAGCCCCAGCATTTT.

This clone was observed a single time. The chain has TRBV5-1 and TRBJ1-2; D unclear. V lost 2 bases, J lost 3 bases, and 11 bases lay in between. The germline V gene encodes CDR1 SGHRS and CDR2 YFSETQ. The CDR3 totals 14 residues. CDR3 sequence reads: CASSFLGSDYGYTF. Here the CDR3 DNA reads TGCGCCAGCAGCTTCCTGGGGTCGGACTATGGCTACACCTTC. Based on the CDR3 plus reference TRBV5-1 and TRBJ1-2, the full variable domain is KAGVTQTPRYLIKTRGQQVTLSCSPISGHRSVSWYQQTPGQGLQFLFEYFSETQRNKGNFPGRFSGRQFSNSRSEMNVSTLELGDSALYLCASSFLGSDYGYTFGSGTRLTVV.

The CDR3 spells CASSWGTNRDRNTIYF. The CDR3 DNA is TGTGCCAGCAGCTGGGGGACTAACAGGGATAGGAACACCATATATTTT. The chain joins TRBV7-9 to TRBJ1-3, with D possibly being TRBD1 (6 bases). Trimming cost V 4 bases and J 7 bases, with 20 bases left between them. Looked up from germline, CDR1 is SEHNR and CDR2 is FQNEAQ (reference sequence). The CDR3 spans 16 residues.

The DNA of the CDR3 is TGTGCCAGTAGTATAATGGTGGTCTTTACGGCAAATGAGCAGTTCTTC. Translation gives CASSIMVVFTANEQFF. The V gene is TRBV19, the J gene TRBJ2-1, with D hard to call. Germline CDR1 and CDR2: LNHDA and SQIVND (reference sequence). The CDR3 contains 16 residues. V shed 2 bases and J shed 7 bases, with 18 bases lying between them.

This clone was seen a single time. The V call is TRBV18, the J call TRBJ1-2; TRBD1 might be the D (6 bases). Looked up from germline, CDR1 is KGHSH and CDR2 is LQKENI. Between the trimmed V and J ends, which lost 0 bases and 6 bases, there was a span of 17 bases. CDR3 length: 16 amino acids. Here the CDR3 DNA reads TGTGCCAGCTCACCACCGAACGAGAGGGGGGAGGATGGCTACACCTTC. Encoded protein: CASSPPNERGEDGYTF.

V and J are TRBV14 and TRBJ1-2; D remains ambiguous. The V and J ends lost 8 bases and 0 bases respectively, with 4 bases between them. The CDR3 has 11 residues. Germline-derived CDR1 and CDR2 are SGHDN and FVKESK. The CDR3 DNA is TGTGCCAGCGGTACTAACTATGGCTACACCTTC. This translates into CASGTNYGYTF.

The chain is built from TRBV7-3 and TRBJ2-2; D gene uncertain. Trimming took 4 bases from V and 6 from J, leaving 9 bases between them. Germline V gene data show CDR1 as SGHTA and CDR2 as FQGTGA. CDR3 length equals 13 residues. This CDR3 is CASSSMKAGELFF. As DNA, the CDR3 is TGTGCCAGCAGCTCCATGAAGGCCGGGGAGCTGTTTTTT.

The chain employs TRBV28 and TRBJ2-7; 9 bases align to TRBD1. Losses at the gene ends were 5 bases for V and 4 bases for J; bases not matched to a gene: 9. The V gene's germline CDR1 is MDHEN and CDR2 SYDVKM. This CDR3 is built from 15 residues. The CDR3 is CASSTPGQGVYEQYF. The DNA for the CDR3 is TGTGCCAGCAGTACCCCGGGACAGGGCGTATACGAGCAGTACTTC.

The chain links TRBV4-2 to TRBJ2-7; D is possibly TRBD1 or TRBD2 (5 bases each). The V and J ends lost 1 base and 8 bases respectively, with 6 bases between them. The CDR3 runs 11 residues. CDR1 and CDR2 from the germline V gene are LGHNA and YNFKEQ. CDR3 sequence reads: CASSQGGQQYF. The CDR3 bases are TGTGCCAGCAGCCAAGGGGGACAGCAGTACTTC.

The gene calls are TRBV6-1 and TRBJ1-2, with 10 positions matching TRBD1. The CDR3 totals 18 residues. CDR1 and CDR2 (germline): MNHNS, SASEGT. V shed 0 bases and J 5 bases; nucleotides not matched to a gene: 12. In DNA form, the CDR3 reads TGTGCCAGCAGTGAAGCGACCTCAAACCCGGGACAGGGGTATGGCTACACCTTC. It is translated as CASSEATSNPGQGYGYTF.

This chain joins TRBV6-1 and TRBJ1-5, with a weak D call TRBD1 (5 bases). Trimming stripped 3 bases from V and 1 base from J, with 13 bases between. In germline, CDR1 is MNHNS, CDR2 SASEGT. The CDR3 contains 16 residues. The CDR3 sequence is CASSDVPGHSNQPQHF. In DNA, the CDR3 is TGTGCCAGCAGTGATGTTCCCGGACACAGCAATCAGCCCCAGCATTTT.

The chain couples TRBV2 to TRBJ1-3; 9 bases align to TRBD1. Per germline, CDR1 SNHLY and CDR2 FYNNEI. The length of the CDR3 is 17 residues. The trim removed 6 bases at V and 3 bases at J, leaving 12 bases unmatched. Written as DNA, the CDR3 is TGTGCCAGCAGGCGCACCTTACAGGGGGCGTATGGAAACACCATATATTTT. Its translation: CASRRTLQGAYGNTIYF.

The V and J genes are TRBV2 and TRBJ1-4, with D possibly matching TRBD1 (5 bases). From germline, CDR1 is SNHLY and CDR2 FYNNEI. V was trimmed by 8 bases and J by 0 bases, leaving 10 bases between them. The CDR3 runs to 14 residues. For the CDR3, the DNA is TGTGCCAGCGGGGCTTTCGCAACTAATGAAAAACTGTTTTTT. Protein product: CASGAFATNEKLFF.

There are a few counts of this clone. The same CDR3 arises from other DNA sequences in this sample as well. This sequence joins TRBV5-1 and TRBJ1-1, with 9 bases lining up with TRBD1. The germline CDR1 and CDR2 sequences are SGHRS and YFSETQ. CDR3 length: 14 amino acids. The V gene end was trimmed by 4 bases and the J gene end by 1 base; junction bases not matched to a gene: 2. CDR3 nucleotides: TGCGCCAGCAGCCGGGACAGGGCGAACACTGAAGCTTTCTTT. This sequence encodes CASSRDRANTEAFF.

This clone appeared a few times. The J gene is TRBJ2-1, the V gene TRBV25-1, with D possibly matching TRBD2 (6 bases). CDR1 and CDR2 from the germline V gene are MGHDK and SYGVNS. V gave up 4 bases and J gave up 8 bases, with 12 bases separating them. The CDR3 length is 13 residues. The DNA for the CDR3 is TGTGCCAGCAGTGTCCCCGGGGGAGATGAGCAGTTCTTC. Protein product: CASSVPGGDEQFF.

This rearrangement joins TRBV28 to TRBJ2-6, with TRBD1 matching 8 bases. Unmatched junction bases numbered 7, after V lost 5 bases and J lost 4 bases. CDR3 length: 16 residues. Germline V gene sequence: CDR1 MDHEN, CDR2 SYDVKM. For the CDR3, the DNA is TGTGCCAGCAGTACTTACAGGGGGGTAGGGGCCAACGTCCTGACTTTC. Translated: CASSTYRGVGANVLTF.

The chain has TRBV5-1 and TRBJ1-3; D might be TRBD1 (5 bases). The germline V gene encodes CDR1 SGHRS and CDR2 YFSETQ. V lost 4 bases to trimming and J lost 0 bases, with 8 bases between them. There are 14 residues in the CDR3. CDR3 nucleotides: TGCGCCAGCAGCACGACAGCCTCTGGAAACACCATATATTTT. Translating gives CASSTTASGNTIYF.

The rearrangement links TRBV12-3 or TRBV12-4 to TRBJ2-7, with 8 positions matching TRBD1. The V segment lost 3 bases and the J segment 6 bases; nucleotides outside the gene matches: 4. CDR3 length: 13 amino acids. The CDR3 reads CASSFQGAGEQYF. In DNA, the CDR3 is TGTGCCAGCAGTTTTCAGGGGGCGGGCGAGCAGTACTTC.

The V call is TRBV5-6, the J call TRBJ1-5; D perhaps matches TRBD1 (6 bases). Germline CDR1 SGHDT, CDR2 YYEEEE. V was cut by 5 bases and J by 4 bases, with 10 bases left in between. The CDR3 sequence is 13 residues long. The CDR3: CASSGQTNQPQHF. The CDR3 coding sequence is TGTGCCAGCAGTGGACAGACGAATCAGCCCCAGCATTTT.

This chain uses TRBV27 with TRBJ2-1; TRBD2 is a possible D gene (6 bases). The CDR3 spans 16 residues. Germline V gives CDR1 MNHEY, CDR2 SMNVEV (reference sequence). The V and J ends lost 6 bases and 0 bases respectively, with 15 bases between them. In nucleotides, the CDR3 is TGTGCCAGCAGCCCGGGACTGGCGAGCTCCTACAATGAGCAGTTCTTC. Its protein is CASSPGLASSYNEQFF.

The chain is built from TRBV5-1 and TRBJ1-6; no clear D gene. CDR1 and CDR2 from the germline V gene are SGHRS and YFSETQ. The CDR3 totals 15 residues. V was clipped by 0 bases and J by 12 bases, with 16 bases between them. CDR3 nucleotides: TGCGCCAGCAGCTTGGACGGCCCCCACGGAGGACCCCTCCACTTT. Translating it yields CASSLDGPHGGPLHF. The full variable domain, rest sourced from reference TRBV5-1 and TRBJ1-6, is KAGVTQTPRYLIKTRGQQVTLSCSPISGHRSVSWYQQTPGQGLQFLFEYFSETQRNKGNFPGRFSGRQFSNSRSEMNVSTLELGDSALYLCASSLDGPHGGPLHFGNGTRLTVT.